A selection of T cell receptor beta chains follows, all from one sample in a study of Ad26.COV2.S vaccination and SARS-CoV-2 variants. Some clones are missing from TCRdb's copy, which holds only in-frame ones; the method was immunoSEQ multiplex PCR. The table has around 250,000 clones, around 87% seen once. Specimen: peripheral blood, collected in a trial of Ad26.COV2.S vaccine versus placebo. The receptors were sampled from a person aged 18 to 65 who received the Ad26.COV2.S COVID-19 vaccine or a placebo. Both conserved end residues are part of each CDR3. Each record gives: J gene, clone size, D gene, V gene, CDR3 protein, CDR3 DNA. D genes are given only for firm matches. Expanded clones get a size class; other rows say once, few or many, or leave the size out.

j_gene: TRBJ1-1; abundance: -; d_gene: -; v_gene: TRBV6-5; CDR3aa: CASSPTGTGAFF; CDR3nt: TGTGCCAGCAGTCCAACGGGGACCGGAGCTTTCTTT
j_gene: TRBJ2-2; abundance: -; d_gene: TRBD2; v_gene: TRBV30; CDR3aa: CAWGDLAGGLTGELFF; CDR3nt: TGTGCCTGGGGAGATTTGGCGGGGGGGCTCACCGGGGAGCTGTTTTTT
j_gene: TRBJ2-7; abundance: -; d_gene: TRBD1; v_gene: TRBV7-8; CDR3aa: CASSLVGTGPYEQYF; CDR3nt: TGTGCCAGCAGCTTAGTTGGGACAGGGCCCTACGAGCAGTACTTC
j_gene: TRBJ1-1; abundance: -; d_gene: -; v_gene: TRBV5-4; CDR3aa: CASSLEGRGGAEAFF; CDR3nt: TGTGCCAGCAGCTTGGAAGGCAGGGGAGGAGCTGAAGCTTTCTTT
j_gene: TRBJ2-3; abundance: -; d_gene: -; v_gene: TRBV30; CDR3aa: CACLGASPDTQYF; CDR3nt: TGTGCCTGTCTGGGGGCGTCCCCAGATACGCAGTATTTT
j_gene: TRBJ2-1; abundance: few; d_gene: -; v_gene: TRBV6-2/TRBV6-3; CDR3aa: CASSPRLGRGHYNEQFF; CDR3nt: TGTGCCAGCAGCCCTCGGCTCGGGCGGGGTCACTACAATGAGCAGTTCTTC
j_gene: TRBJ1-2; abundance: -; d_gene: -; v_gene: TRBV5-4; CDR3aa: CASSPGRNYGYTF; CDR3nt: TGTGCCAGCAGCCCGGGACGGAACTATGGCTACACCTTC
j_gene: TRBJ2-1; abundance: -; d_gene: -; v_gene: TRBV12-5; CDR3aa: CASGGPSVGPSYNEQFF; CDR3nt: TGTGCTAGTGGTGGGCCCAGCGTGGGCCCCTCCTACAATGAGCAGTTCTTC
j_gene: TRBJ1-1; abundance: -; d_gene: -; v_gene: TRBV10-2; CDR3aa: CASRIELTTEAFF; CDR3nt: TGCGCCAGCAGGATAGAGTTGACCACTGAAGCTTTCTTT
j_gene: TRBJ2-7; abundance: -; d_gene: TRBD1; v_gene: TRBV9; CDR3aa: CASSTWTGAGEQYF; CDR3nt: TGTGCCAGCAGCACCTGGACAGGGGCTGGAGAGCAGTACTTC
j_gene: TRBJ2-5; abundance: -; d_gene: -; v_gene: TRBV3-1/TRBV3-2; CDR3aa: CASSQIQETQYF; CDR3nt: TGTGCCAGCAGCCAAATCCAAGAGACCCAGTACTTC
j_gene: TRBJ1-6; abundance: -; d_gene: -; v_gene: TRBV5-4; CDR3aa: CASKEFTGSNNSPLHF; CDR3nt: TGTGCCAGCAAAGAATTCACAGGGTCCAATAATTCACCCCTCCACTTT
j_gene: TRBJ2-1; abundance: -; d_gene: -; v_gene: TRBV27; CDR3aa: CASSSRGYREGSNEQFF; CDR3nt: TGTGCCAGCAGTTCCCGAGGGTATCGGGAAGGTAGTAATGAGCAGTTCTTC
j_gene: TRBJ1-5; abundance: once; d_gene: -; v_gene: TRBV12-3/TRBV12-4; CDR3aa: CASSLMGQPQHF; CDR3nt: TGTGCCAGCAGTTTAATGGGGCAGCCCCAGCATTTT
j_gene: TRBJ2-2; abundance: -; d_gene: TRBD1; v_gene: TRBV19; CDR3aa: CASSTDRDAGELFF; CDR3nt: TGTGCCAGTAGTACAGACAGGGACGCCGGGGAGCTGTTTTTT
j_gene: TRBJ2-4; abundance: -; d_gene: TRBD1; v_gene: TRBV5-6; CDR3aa: CASSLQGAKNIQYF; CDR3nt: TGTGCCAGCAGCTTGCAGGGGGCAAAAAACATTCAGTACTTC
j_gene: TRBJ1-2; abundance: -; d_gene: -; v_gene: TRBV10-3; CDR3aa: CAISERGGRGYTF; CDR3nt: TGTGCCATCAGTGAGCGCGGGGGTAGGGGCTACACCTTC
j_gene: TRBJ1-3; abundance: -; d_gene: TRBD1; v_gene: TRBV7-9; CDR3aa: CASSSGQGNSGNTIYF; CDR3nt: TGTGCCAGCAGCTCTGGACAGGGAAACTCTGGAAACACCATATATTTT
j_gene: TRBJ2-2; abundance: -; d_gene: -; v_gene: TRBV11-2; CDR3aa: CASSTGAPRSSGELFF; CDR3nt: TGTGCCAGCAGCACCGGGGCCCCCAGATCCTCCGGGGAGCTGTTTTTT
j_gene: TRBJ2-7; abundance: -; d_gene: -; v_gene: TRBV18; CDR3aa: CASAPPGTNYERQYF; CDR3nt: TGTGCCAGCGCCCCGCCGGGGACAAACTACGAGCGGCAGTACTTC
j_gene: TRBJ1-1; abundance: -; d_gene: TRBD1; v_gene: TRBV7-6; CDR3aa: CASSPMQGAVVNTEAFF; CDR3nt: TGTGCCAGCAGCCCAATGCAGGGGGCTGTTGTGAACACTGAAGCTTTCTTT
j_gene: TRBJ1-1; abundance: -; d_gene: -; v_gene: TRBV18; CDR3aa: CASSQSLSPTEAFF; CDR3nt: TGTGCCAGCTCACAAAGCCTCAGTCCCACTGAAGCTTTCTTT
j_gene: TRBJ1-1; abundance: -; d_gene: -; v_gene: TRBV12-3/TRBV12-4; CDR3aa: CASSLAHNTEAFF; CDR3nt: TGTGCCAGCAGTTTAGCTCATAACACTGAAGCTTTCTTT
j_gene: TRBJ1-6; abundance: -; d_gene: -; v_gene: TRBV21-1; CDR3aa: CASSAPLGGFLLDSPLHF; CDR3nt: TGTGCCAGCAGCGCCCCCCTGGGGGGCTTCTTGTTGGATTCACCCCTCCACTTT
j_gene: TRBJ2-7; abundance: -; d_gene: -; v_gene: TRBV6-6; CDR3aa: CASSYSTQVYEQYF; CDR3nt: TGTGCCAGCAGTTACTCGACCCAAGTCTACGAGCAGTACTTC
j_gene: TRBJ1-2; abundance: -; d_gene: -; v_gene: TRBV4-1; CDR3aa: CASSQEVASGYGYTF; CDR3nt: TGCGCCAGCAGCCAAGAGGTCGCGTCGGGCTATGGCTACACCTTC
j_gene: TRBJ1-1; abundance: -; d_gene: -; v_gene: TRBV10-3; CDR3aa: CAISPTGQGKTEAFF; CDR3nt: TGTGCCATCAGTCCGACTGGCCAGGGGAAGACTGAAGCTTTCTTT
j_gene: TRBJ1-1; abundance: once; d_gene: -; v_gene: TRBV18; CDR3aa: CASSVMRDTEAFF; CDR3nt: TGTGCCAGCTCAGTCATGAGGGACACTGAAGCTTTCTTT
j_gene: TRBJ1-5; abundance: -; d_gene: TRBD1; v_gene: TRBV6-5; CDR3aa: CASRYRGVSQPQHF; CDR3nt: TGTGCCAGCAGATACAGGGGGGTAAGTCAGCCCCAGCATTTT
j_gene: TRBJ2-3; abundance: -; d_gene: -; v_gene: TRBV2; CDR3aa: CASSSEGDTQYF; CDR3nt: TGTGCCAGCAGTTCAGAAGGAGATACGCAGTATTTT
j_gene: TRBJ1-2; abundance: -; d_gene: -; v_gene: TRBV6-4; CDR3aa: CASSAGRDYGYTF; CDR3nt: TGTGCCAGCAGTGCCGGCAGGGACTATGGCTACACCTTC
j_gene: TRBJ1-6; abundance: -; d_gene: TRBD1; v_gene: TRBV6-6; CDR3aa: CASSRQGGNSPLHF; CDR3nt: TGTGCCAGCAGCAGACAGGGAGGTAATTCACCCCTCCACTTT
j_gene: TRBJ2-2; abundance: -; d_gene: -; v_gene: TRBV6-6; CDR3aa: CASSPGTSLGELFF; CDR3nt: TGTGCCAGCAGTCCCGGGACCTCCCTGGGGGAGCTGTTTTTT
j_gene: TRBJ2-5; abundance: -; d_gene: TRBD2; v_gene: TRBV28; CDR3aa: CASSRGGLSGETQYF; CDR3nt: TGTGCCAGCAGCCGCGGGGGGCTATCGGGAGAGACCCAGTACTTC
j_gene: TRBJ2-3; abundance: -; d_gene: -; v_gene: TRBV19; CDR3aa: CASSIRSSSSTDTQYF; CDR3nt: TGTGCCAGTAGTATAAGGAGTAGCTCTAGCACAGATACGCAGTATTTT
j_gene: TRBJ2-6; abundance: -; d_gene: -; v_gene: TRBV19; CDR3aa: CASEIPRDTEHSGANVLTF; CDR3nt: TGTGCCAGCGAGATTCCCCGGGACACTGAACACTCTGGGGCCAACGTCCTGACTTTC
j_gene: TRBJ2-3; abundance: -; d_gene: TRBD2; v_gene: TRBV4-1; CDR3aa: CASSQGSGGRDTQYF; CDR3nt: TGCGCCAGCAGCCAAGGTAGCGGGGGGCGAGATACGCAGTATTTT
j_gene: TRBJ1-5; abundance: -; d_gene: -; v_gene: TRBV5-8; CDR3aa: CASSLGPGEGQPQHF; CDR3nt: TGTGCCAGCAGCCTCGGGCCTGGGGAGGGTCAGCCCCAGCATTTT
j_gene: TRBJ1-5; abundance: -; d_gene: -; v_gene: TRBV5-6; CDR3aa: CASSLALGLGPQHF; CDR3nt: TGTGCCAGCAGCTTGGCTCTGGGGCTTGGGCCCCAGCATTTT
j_gene: TRBJ2-5; abundance: -; d_gene: -; v_gene: TRBV10-3; CDR3aa: CAITRDKLGETQYF; CDR3nt: TGTGCCATCACCAGAGACAAACTCGGGGAGACCCAGTACTTC